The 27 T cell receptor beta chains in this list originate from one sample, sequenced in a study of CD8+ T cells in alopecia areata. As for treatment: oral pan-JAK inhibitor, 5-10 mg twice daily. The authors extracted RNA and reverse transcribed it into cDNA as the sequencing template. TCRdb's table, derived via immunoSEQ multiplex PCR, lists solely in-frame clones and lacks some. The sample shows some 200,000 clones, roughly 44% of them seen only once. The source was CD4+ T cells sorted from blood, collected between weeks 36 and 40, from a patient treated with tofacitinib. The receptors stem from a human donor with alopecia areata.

CDR3 loop: CASSPPGRGCPEQYF. The DNA of the CDR3 is TGCGCCAGCAGTCCCCCCGGGAGGGGGTGCCCCGAGCAGTACTTC. The chain has TRBV23-1 and TRBJ2-7, with 8 nucleotides matching TRBD2. TRBV23-1 is an ORF; its function is uncertain. With V trimmed by 4 bases and J by 6 bases, 11 bases remained unmatched. The CDR3 consists of 15 residues.

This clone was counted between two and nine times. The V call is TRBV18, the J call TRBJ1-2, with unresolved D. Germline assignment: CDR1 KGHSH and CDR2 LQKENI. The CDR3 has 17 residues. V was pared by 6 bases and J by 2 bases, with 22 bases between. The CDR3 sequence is CASSTLRTPRTNYGYTF. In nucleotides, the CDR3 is TGTGCCAGCTCTACCCTGAGGACGCCTCGGACCAACTATGGCTACACCTTC.

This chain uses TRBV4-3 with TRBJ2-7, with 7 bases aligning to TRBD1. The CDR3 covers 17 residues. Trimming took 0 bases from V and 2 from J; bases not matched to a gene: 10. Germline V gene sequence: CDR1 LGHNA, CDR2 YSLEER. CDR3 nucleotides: TGCGCCAGCAGCCAAGAAATCCTCCGGGACAGAACCTACGAGCAGTACTTC. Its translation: CASSQEILRDRTYEQYF.

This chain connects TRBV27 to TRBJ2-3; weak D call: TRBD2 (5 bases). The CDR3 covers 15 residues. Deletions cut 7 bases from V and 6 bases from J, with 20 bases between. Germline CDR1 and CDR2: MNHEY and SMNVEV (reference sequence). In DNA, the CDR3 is TGTGCCAGCACCCCCGGCGGACTCGTAGGGGATACGCAGTATTTT. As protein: CASTPGGLVGDTQYF.

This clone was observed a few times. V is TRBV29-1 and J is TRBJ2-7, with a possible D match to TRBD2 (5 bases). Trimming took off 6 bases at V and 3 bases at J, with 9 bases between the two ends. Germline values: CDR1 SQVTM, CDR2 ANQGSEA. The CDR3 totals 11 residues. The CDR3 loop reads CSVRRGYEQYF. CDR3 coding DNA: TGCAGCGTCCGTCGGGGCTACGAGCAGTACTTC.

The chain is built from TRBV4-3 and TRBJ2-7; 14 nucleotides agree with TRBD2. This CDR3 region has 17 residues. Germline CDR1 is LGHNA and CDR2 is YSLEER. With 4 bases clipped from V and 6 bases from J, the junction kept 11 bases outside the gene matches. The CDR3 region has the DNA TGCGCCAGCAGCCGGGAACCGGGACTAGCGGGAGTGCGCGAGCAGTACTTC. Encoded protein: CASSREPGLAGVREQYF.

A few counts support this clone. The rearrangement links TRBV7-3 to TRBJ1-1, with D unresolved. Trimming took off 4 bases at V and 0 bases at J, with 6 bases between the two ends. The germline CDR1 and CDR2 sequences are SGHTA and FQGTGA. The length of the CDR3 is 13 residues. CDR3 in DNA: TGTGCCAGCAGCTCCAACTTGAACACTGAAGCTTTCTTT. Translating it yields CASSSNLNTEAFF.

In DNA, the CDR3 is TGTGCCAGCAGCCCTGGACAATGGGAGACCCAGTACTTC. It specifies CASSPGQWETQYF. J is TRBJ2-5 and V is TRBV7-9, with D tentatively TRBD1 (5 bases). With 5 bases removed from V and 5 bases from J, the gap between germline ends came to 12 bases. Germline loops: CDR1 SEHNR, CDR2 FQNEAQ (reference sequence). CDR3 length: 13 residues.

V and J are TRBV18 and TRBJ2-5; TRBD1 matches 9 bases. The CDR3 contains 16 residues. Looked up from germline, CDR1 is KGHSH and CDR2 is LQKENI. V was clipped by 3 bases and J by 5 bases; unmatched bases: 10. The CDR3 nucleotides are TGTGCCAGCTCACCTCTCTTAACAGGGGGCGAGGAGACCCAGTACTTC. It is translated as CASSPLLTGGEETQYF. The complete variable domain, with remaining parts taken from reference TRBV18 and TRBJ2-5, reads NAGVMQNPRHLVRRRGQEARLRCSPMKGHSHVYWYRQLPEEGLKFMVYLQKENIIDESGMPKERFSAEFPKEGPSILRIQQVVRGDSAAYFCASSPLLTGGEETQYFGPGTRLLVL.

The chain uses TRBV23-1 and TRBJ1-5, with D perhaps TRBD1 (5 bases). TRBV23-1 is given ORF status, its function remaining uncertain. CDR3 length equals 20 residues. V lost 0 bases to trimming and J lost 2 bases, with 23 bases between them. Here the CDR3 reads CASSQSGREDCSRGNQPQHF. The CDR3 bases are TGCGCCAGCAGTCAATCGGGCAGGGAGGATTGCTCGAGAGGCAATCAGCCCCAGCATTTT.

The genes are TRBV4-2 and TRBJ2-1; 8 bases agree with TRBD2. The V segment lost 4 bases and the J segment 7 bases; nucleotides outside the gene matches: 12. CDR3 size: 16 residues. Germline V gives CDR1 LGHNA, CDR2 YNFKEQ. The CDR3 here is CASSRLLAGQGNEQFF. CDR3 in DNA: TGTGCCAGCAGCCGTCTTTTAGCGGGACAAGGAAATGAGCAGTTCTTC.

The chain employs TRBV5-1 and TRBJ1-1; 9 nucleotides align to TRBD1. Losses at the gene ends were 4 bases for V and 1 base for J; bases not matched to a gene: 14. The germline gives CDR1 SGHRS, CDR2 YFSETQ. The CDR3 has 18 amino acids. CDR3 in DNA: TGCGCCAGCAGCCCGTATCCGGGACAGGGTATTGGGAACACTGAAGCTTTCTTT. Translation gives CASSPYPGQGIGNTEAFF.

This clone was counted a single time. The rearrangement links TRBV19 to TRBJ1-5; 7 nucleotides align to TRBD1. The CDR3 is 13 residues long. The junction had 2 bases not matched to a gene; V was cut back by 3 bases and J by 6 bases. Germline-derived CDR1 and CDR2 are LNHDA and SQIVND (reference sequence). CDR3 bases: TGTGCCAGTAGTATCGACAGGGTTCAGCCCCAGCATTTT. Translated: CASSIDRVQPQHF.

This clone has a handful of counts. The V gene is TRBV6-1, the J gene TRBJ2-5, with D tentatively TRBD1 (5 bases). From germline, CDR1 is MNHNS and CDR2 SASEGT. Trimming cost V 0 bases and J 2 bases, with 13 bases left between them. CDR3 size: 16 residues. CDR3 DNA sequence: TGTGCCAGCAGTGAAGCCGCAGGGATTTCACAAGAGACCCAGTACTTC. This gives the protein CASSEAAGISQETQYF.

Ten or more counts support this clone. DNA for the CDR3: TGTGCCAGCAGCCTAAGCGGGGGCGTAAGCGAAAAACTGTTTTTT. It is translated as CASSLSGGVSEKLFF. V and J are TRBV14 and TRBJ1-4; D perhaps matches TRBD1 (6 bases). CDR1 and CDR2 from the germline V gene are SGHDN and FVKESK. V dropped 4 bases and J dropped 8 bases, with 17 bases sitting between them. This CDR3 spans 15 amino acids.

CDR3 region: CASGQMTITPNVLTF. The CDR3 DNA reads TGTGCCAGCGGACAGATGACGATTACGCCCAACGTCCTGACTTTC. The chain has TRBV28 and TRBJ2-6; maybe TRBD1 (6 bases). With 8 bases removed from V and 8 bases from J, the gap between germline ends came to 19 bases. The CDR3 length is 15 residues. Looked up from germline, CDR1 is MDHEN and CDR2 is SYDVKM.

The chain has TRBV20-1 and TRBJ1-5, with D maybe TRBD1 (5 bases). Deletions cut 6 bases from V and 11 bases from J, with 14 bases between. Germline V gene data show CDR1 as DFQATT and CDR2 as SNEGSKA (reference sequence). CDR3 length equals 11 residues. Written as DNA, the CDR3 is TGCAGTGCGACAATTACACAGGCCCAGCATTTT. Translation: CSATITQAQHF.

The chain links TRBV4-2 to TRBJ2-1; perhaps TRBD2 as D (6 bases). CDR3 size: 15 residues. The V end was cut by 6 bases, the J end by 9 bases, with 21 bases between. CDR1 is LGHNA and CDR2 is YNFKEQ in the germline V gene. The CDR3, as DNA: TGTGCCAGCAGTACTACGGGACTTTACTCCGGTGAGCAGTTCTTC. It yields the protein CASSTTGLYSGEQFF.

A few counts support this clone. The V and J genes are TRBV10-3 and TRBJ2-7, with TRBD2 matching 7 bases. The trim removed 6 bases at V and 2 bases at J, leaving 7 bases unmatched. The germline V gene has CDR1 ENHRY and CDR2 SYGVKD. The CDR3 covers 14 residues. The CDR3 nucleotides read TGTGCCATCAGGGGGACGGGAGGAGCCTACGAGCAGTACTTC. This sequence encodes CAIRGTGGAYEQYF.

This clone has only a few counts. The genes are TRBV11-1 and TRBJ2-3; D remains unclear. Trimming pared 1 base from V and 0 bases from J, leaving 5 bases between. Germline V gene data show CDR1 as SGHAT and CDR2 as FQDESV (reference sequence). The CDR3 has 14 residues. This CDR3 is CASSLGRSTDTQYF. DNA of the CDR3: TGTGCCAGCAGCTTAGGCAGGAGCACAGATACGCAGTATTTT.

CDR3 loop: CSVEGQRYGYTF. Written as DNA, the CDR3 is TGCAGCGTTGAGGGGCAGCGGTATGGCTACACCTTC. The chain employs TRBV29-1 and TRBJ1-2, with TRBD1 as a possible D gene (5 bases). Germline V CDR1 and CDR2: SQVTM, ANQGSEA. The CDR3 is 12 amino acids. Trimming pared 3 bases from V and 5 bases from J, leaving 10 bases between.

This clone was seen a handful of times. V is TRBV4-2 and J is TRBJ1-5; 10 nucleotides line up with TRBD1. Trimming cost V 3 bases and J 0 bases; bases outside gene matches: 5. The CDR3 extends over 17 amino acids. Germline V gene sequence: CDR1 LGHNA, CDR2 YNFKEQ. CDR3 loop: CASSHGTGEFSNQPQHF. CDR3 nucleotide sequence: TGTGCCAGCAGCCACGGGACAGGGGAATTTAGCAATCAGCCCCAGCATTTT.

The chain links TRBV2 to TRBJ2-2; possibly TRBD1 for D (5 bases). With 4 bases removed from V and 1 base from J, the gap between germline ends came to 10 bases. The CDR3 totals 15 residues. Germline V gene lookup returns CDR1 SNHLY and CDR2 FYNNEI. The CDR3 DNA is TGTGCCAGCAGTGTTATGGGGCTGAACACCGGGGAGCTGTTTTTT. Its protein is CASSVMGLNTGELFF.

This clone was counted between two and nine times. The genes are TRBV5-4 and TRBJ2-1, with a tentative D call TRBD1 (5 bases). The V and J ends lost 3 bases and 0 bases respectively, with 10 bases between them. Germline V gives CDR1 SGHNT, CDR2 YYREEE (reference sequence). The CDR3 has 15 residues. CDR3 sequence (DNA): TGTGCCAGCAGCTCAGGGCTAAGCTCCTACAATGAGCAGTTCTTC. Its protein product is CASSSGLSSYNEQFF.

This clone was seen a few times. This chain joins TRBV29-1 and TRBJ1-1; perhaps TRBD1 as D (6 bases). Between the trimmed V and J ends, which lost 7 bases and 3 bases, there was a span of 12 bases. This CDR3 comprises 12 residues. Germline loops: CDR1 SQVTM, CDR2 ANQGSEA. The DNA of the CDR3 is TGCAGCGCTGAGGGGGATGACACTGAAGCTTTCTTT. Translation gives CSAEGDDTEAFF.

CDR3 sequence: CASRDRDRSNYGYTF. DNA for the CDR3: TGCGCCAGCAGGGACAGGGACAGATCTAACTATGGCTACACCTTC. The chain combines TRBV5-1 with TRBJ1-2, with TRBD1 matching over 8 bases. J lost 0 bases, V lost 5 bases, and 6 bases had no gene match. Germline CDR1 and CDR2: SGHRS and YFSETQ. The CDR3 contains 15 residues. Full variable domain (missing parts from reference TRBV5-1 and TRBJ1-2): KAGVTQTPRYLIKTRGQQVTLSCSPISGHRSVSWYQQTPGQGLQFLFEYFSETQRNKGNFPGRFSGRQFSNSRSEMNVSTLELGDSALYLCASRDRDRSNYGYTFGSGTRLTVV.

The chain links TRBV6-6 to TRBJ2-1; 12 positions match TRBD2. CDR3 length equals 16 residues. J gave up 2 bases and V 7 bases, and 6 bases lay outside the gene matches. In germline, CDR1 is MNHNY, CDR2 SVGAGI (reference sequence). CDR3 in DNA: TGTGCCAGCAACCCTGGACTAGCGGGAACCTACAATGAGCAGTTCTTC. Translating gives CASNPGLAGTYNEQFF.